Listed below are T cell receptor beta chains from one sample, sequenced in a study of blood T cell repertoires in COVID-19. The assay was immunoSEQ multiplex PCR, and TCRdb's table has in-frame clones only and misses some. This sample has about 310,000 clones, with around 86% found just once. Source material: peripheral blood. Every receptor here comes from a man over 45 with active or convalescent COVID-19. CDR3s include the opening cysteine and the closing phenylalanine or tryptophan. D genes are given only for firm matches. Only part of the rows carry a size: once, few, many, or a class if the clone is expanded.

d_call: TRBD1
clone_size: -
j_call: TRBJ1-1
v_call: TRBV5-1
cdr3_aa: CASSLGPLGQTNTEAFF
cdr3_nt: TGCGCCAGCAGCTTGGGTCCCCTGGGACAGACCAACACTGAAGCTTTCTTT

d_call: -
clone_size: -
j_call: TRBJ1-5
v_call: TRBV2
cdr3_aa: CASRGAGNQPQHF
cdr3_nt: TGTGCCAGCAGAGGGGCCGGGAATCAGCCCCAGCATTTT

d_call: -
clone_size: -
j_call: TRBJ1-1
v_call: TRBV10-1
cdr3_aa: CASSESGSGGGNTEAFF
cdr3_nt: TGCGCCAGCAGTGAGTCGGGGAGCGGGGGGGGAAACACTGAAGCTTTCTTT

d_call: -
clone_size: -
j_call: TRBJ1-6
v_call: TRBV18
cdr3_aa: CASSPADRSSPLHF
cdr3_nt: TGTGCCAGCTCACCTGCCGACAGGTCTTCACCCCTCCACTTT

d_call: -
clone_size: -
j_call: TRBJ1-5
v_call: TRBV2
cdr3_aa: CASSEFGLHYLEEGNQPQHF
cdr3_nt: TGTGCCAGCAGTGAATTTGGACTTCACTACTTAGAGGAGGGCAATCAGCCCCAGCATTTT

d_call: -
clone_size: -
j_call: TRBJ1-2
v_call: TRBV28
cdr3_aa: CASGGSRVVGGYTF
cdr3_nt: TGTGCCAGCGGTGGGAGTCGAGTAGTCGGTGGCTACACCTTC

d_call: -
clone_size: once
j_call: TRBJ2-4
v_call: TRBV6-5
cdr3_aa: CASSPRGSQNIQYF
cdr3_nt: TGTGCCAGCAGTCCCCGAGGCAGCCAAAACATTCAGTACTTC

d_call: TRBD2
clone_size: -
j_call: TRBJ2-5
v_call: TRBV30
cdr3_aa: CAWSGPREETQYF
cdr3_nt: TGTGCCTGGAGCGGGCCGCGGGAGGAGACCCAGTACTTC

d_call: TRBD1
clone_size: -
j_call: TRBJ1-1
v_call: TRBV27
cdr3_aa: CASSPRQGNTEAFF
cdr3_nt: TGTGCCAGCAGTCCGAGACAGGGAAACACTGAAGCTTTCTTT

d_call: -
clone_size: -
j_call: TRBJ2-1
v_call: TRBV29-1
cdr3_aa: CSVEGSGGASYNEQFF
cdr3_nt: TGCAGCGTTGAAGGGTCGGGGGGCGCGTCCTACAATGAGCAGTTCTTC

d_call: -
clone_size: -
j_call: TRBJ2-1
v_call: TRBV29-1
cdr3_aa: CSVASPDGGEQFF
cdr3_nt: TGCAGCGTTGCGAGCCCAGACGGGGGTGAGCAGTTCTTC

d_call: -
clone_size: -
j_call: TRBJ1-2
v_call: TRBV9
cdr3_aa: CASSLAQNYGYTF
cdr3_nt: TGTGCCAGCAGCCTGGCACAGAACTATGGCTACACCTTC

d_call: TRBD1
clone_size: -
j_call: TRBJ2-1
v_call: TRBV5-1
cdr3_aa: CASSPFPGQVSNEQFF
cdr3_nt: TGCGCCAGCAGTCCATTCCCGGGACAGGTGAGCAATGAGCAGTTCTTC

d_call: TRBD2
clone_size: -
j_call: TRBJ2-2
v_call: TRBV7-2
cdr3_aa: CASSFGLAANTGELFF
cdr3_nt: TGTGCCAGCAGCTTTGGACTAGCGGCGAACACCGGGGAGCTGTTTTTT

d_call: TRBD1
clone_size: -
j_call: TRBJ1-1
v_call: TRBV9
cdr3_aa: CASSAPTGGTEAFF
cdr3_nt: TGTGCCAGCAGCGCCCCAACAGGGGGCACTGAAGCTTTCTTT

d_call: TRBD1
clone_size: -
j_call: TRBJ2-1
v_call: TRBV18
cdr3_aa: CASSPSQGAFSYNEQFF
cdr3_nt: TGTGCCAGCTCACCATCGCAGGGGGCCTTCTCCTACAATGAGCAGTTCTTC

d_call: -
clone_size: -
j_call: TRBJ2-1
v_call: TRBV29-1
cdr3_aa: CSAAGTRDKKGQAVEQFF
cdr3_nt: TGCAGCGCTGCAGGGACTCGCGATAAAAAAGGGCAGGCGGTTGAGCAGTTCTTC

d_call: -
clone_size: -
j_call: TRBJ2-1
v_call: TRBV18
cdr3_aa: CASSPPGGNEQFF
cdr3_nt: TGTGCCAGCTCACCACCGGGGGGAAATGAGCAGTTCTTC

d_call: TRBD1
clone_size: -
j_call: TRBJ1-1
v_call: TRBV5-1
cdr3_aa: CASTVETGGTEAFF
cdr3_nt: TGCGCCAGCACCGTTGAGACAGGGGGTACTGAAGCTTTCTTT

d_call: -
clone_size: -
j_call: TRBJ1-4
v_call: TRBV7-9
cdr3_aa: CASSSDSGLREKLFF
cdr3_nt: TGTGCCAGCAGTTCTGATTCGGGACTACGGGAAAAACTGTTTTTT

d_call: -
clone_size: -
j_call: TRBJ1-1
v_call: TRBV19
cdr3_aa: CASSISPSANTEAFF
cdr3_nt: TGTGCCAGTAGTATTAGCCCCTCCGCAAACACTGAAGCTTTCTTT

d_call: TRBD1
clone_size: -
j_call: TRBJ1-6
v_call: TRBV5-1
cdr3_aa: CASSLADRGHSPLHF
cdr3_nt: TGCGCCAGCAGCTTGGCGGACAGGGGTCATTCACCCCTCCACTTT

d_call: TRBD2
clone_size: -
j_call: TRBJ2-2
v_call: TRBV9
cdr3_aa: CASSPGGRSGVIGELFF
cdr3_nt: TGTGCCAGCAGCCCTGGAGGCCGTAGCGGGGTTATTGGGGAGCTGTTTTTT

d_call: TRBD1
clone_size: -
j_call: TRBJ2-7
v_call: TRBV5-1
cdr3_aa: CASSLAPPTGGIGEQYF
cdr3_nt: TGCGCCAGCAGCTTGGCCCCACCCACAGGGGGCATAGGCGAGCAGTACTTC

d_call: -
clone_size: -
j_call: TRBJ2-5
v_call: TRBV24-1
cdr3_aa: CATSELQGLQETQYF
cdr3_nt: TGTGCCACCAGCGAACTCCAGGGGTTACAAGAGACCCAGTACTTC

d_call: -
clone_size: -
j_call: TRBJ1-1
v_call: TRBV5-1
cdr3_aa: CASSFPPTGLNTEAFF
cdr3_nt: TGCGCCAGCAGCTTTCCGCCCACAGGGCTGAACACTGAAGCTTTCTTT

d_call: TRBD2
clone_size: -
j_call: TRBJ2-1
v_call: TRBV28
cdr3_aa: CATSPGTSNSNEQFF
cdr3_nt: TGTGCCACCTCCCCCGGGACTAGTAACTCCAATGAGCAGTTCTTC

d_call: TRBD1
clone_size: -
j_call: TRBJ2-5
v_call: TRBV6-2/TRBV6-3
cdr3_aa: CASSYSGSGQGETQYF
cdr3_nt: TGTGCCAGCAGTTACTCGGGGTCAGGACAGGGAGAGACCCAGTACTTC

d_call: -
clone_size: -
j_call: TRBJ1-2
v_call: TRBV15
cdr3_aa: CATSRAPSGGRGRGYTF
cdr3_nt: TGTGCCACCAGCAGAGCCCCCTCGGGAGGGAGGGGCAGGGGCTACACCTTC

d_call: -
clone_size: -
j_call: TRBJ1-2
v_call: TRBV3-1/TRBV3-2
cdr3_aa: CASSQGVPSYGYTF
cdr3_nt: TGTGCCAGCAGCCAAGGAGTTCCGAGCTATGGCTACACCTTC

d_call: TRBD1
clone_size: -
j_call: TRBJ1-3
v_call: TRBV6-5
cdr3_aa: CASSYFGTGGHTIYF
cdr3_nt: TGTGCCAGCAGTTACTTCGGGACAGGGGGTCACACCATATATTTT

d_call: TRBD1
clone_size: -
j_call: TRBJ2-7
v_call: TRBV5-1
cdr3_aa: CASSDRTGPYEQYF
cdr3_nt: TGCGCCAGCAGCGATCGGACAGGGCCCTACGAGCAGTACTTC

d_call: TRBD1
clone_size: -
j_call: TRBJ1-1
v_call: TRBV7-2
cdr3_aa: CASSLAQGERTEAFF
cdr3_nt: TGTGCCAGCAGCTTAGCGCAGGGGGAGAGGACTGAAGCTTTCTTT

d_call: TRBD1
clone_size: -
j_call: TRBJ1-6
v_call: TRBV18
cdr3_aa: CASSDTGTAVLFLPLHF
cdr3_nt: TGTGCCAGCTCAGACACTGGGACAGCGGTTTTGTTTTTGCCCCTCCACTTT

d_call: -
clone_size: -
j_call: TRBJ1-3
v_call: TRBV25-1
cdr3_aa: CASNDAAGNTIYF
cdr3_nt: TGTGCCAGCAACGACGCGGCTGGAAACACCATATATTTT

d_call: -
clone_size: -
j_call: TRBJ1-6
v_call: TRBV2
cdr3_aa: CASRGSFASPLHF
cdr3_nt: TGTGCCAGCAGGGGCAGCTTTGCTTCACCCCTCCACTTT

d_call: TRBD1
clone_size: -
j_call: TRBJ2-3
v_call: TRBV7-9
cdr3_aa: CASSLRWSGTGGPTDTQYF
cdr3_nt: TGTGCCAGCAGCTTACGATGGTCGGGGACAGGGGGCCCCACAGATACGCAGTATTTT

d_call: -
clone_size: -
j_call: TRBJ1-6
v_call: TRBV5-1
cdr3_aa: CASSLEGRVNSPLHF
cdr3_nt: TGCGCCAGCAGCTTGGAGGGCAGGGTTAATTCACCCCTCCACTTT

d_call: TRBD1
clone_size: -
j_call: TRBJ1-3
v_call: TRBV28
cdr3_aa: CASGTGNGNTIYF
cdr3_nt: TGTGCCAGCGGGACAGGGAATGGAAACACCATATATTTT

d_call: -
clone_size: -
j_call: TRBJ1-1
v_call: TRBV6-5
cdr3_aa: CASRLKTVEAFF
cdr3_nt: TGTGCCAGCAGATTGAAGACAGTTGAAGCTTTCTTT

d_call: -
clone_size: -
j_call: TRBJ2-4
v_call: TRBV11-3
cdr3_aa: CASEGDENIQYF
cdr3_nt: TGTGCCTCCGAGGGAGATGAAAACATTCAGTACTTC

d_call: TRBD2
clone_size: -
j_call: TRBJ2-5
v_call: TRBV3-1/TRBV3-2
cdr3_aa: CASSLKRGLKETQYF
cdr3_nt: TGTGCCAGCAGCCTAAAGCGGGGGCTGAAAGAGACCCAGTACTTC

d_call: TRBD1
clone_size: once
j_call: TRBJ2-7
v_call: TRBV24-1
cdr3_aa: CATSESGQGDPYEQYF
cdr3_nt: TGTGCCACCAGTGAGTCGGGACAGGGGGACCCCTACGAGCAGTACTTC

d_call: TRBD2
clone_size: -
j_call: TRBJ2-7
v_call: TRBV30
cdr3_aa: CAWSGGGGYEQYF
cdr3_nt: TGTGCCTGGAGTGGAGGCGGGGGGTACGAGCAGTACTTC

d_call: TRBD1
clone_size: -
j_call: TRBJ1-4
v_call: TRBV2
cdr3_aa: CASSQDRGHEKLFF
cdr3_nt: TGTGCCAGCAGCCAGGACAGGGGCCATGAAAAACTGTTTTTT

d_call: TRBD1
clone_size: once
j_call: TRBJ1-2
v_call: TRBV28
cdr3_aa: CASRAGGGSNYGYTF
cdr3_nt: TGTGCCAGCAGGGCAGGGGGTGGTTCCAACTATGGCTACACCTTC

d_call: TRBD2
clone_size: -
j_call: TRBJ2-5
v_call: TRBV29-1
cdr3_aa: CSAREGRGETQYF
cdr3_nt: TGCAGCGCCAGGGAGGGTAGAGGCGAGACCCAGTACTTC

d_call: -
clone_size: -
j_call: TRBJ1-4
v_call: TRBV30
cdr3_aa: CAWSGQANEKLFF
cdr3_nt: TGTGCCTGGAGTGGACAAGCTAATGAAAAACTGTTTTTT

d_call: TRBD2
clone_size: once
j_call: TRBJ2-1
v_call: TRBV5-4
cdr3_aa: CASSSAGGGTYNEQFF
cdr3_nt: TGTGCCAGCAGCTCCGCCGGGGGGGGTACCTACAATGAGCAGTTCTTC

d_call: -
clone_size: -
j_call: TRBJ1-1
v_call: TRBV18
cdr3_aa: CASSLSGPNTEAFF
cdr3_nt: TGTGCCAGCTCACTAAGTGGCCCGAACACTGAAGCTTTCTTT